The 29 T cell receptor beta chains in this list originate from one sample, sequenced in a study of cytomegalovirus exposure and HLA in healthy donors. Amplification used 60 Vbeta primers and 13 Jbeta primers. Method: immunoSEQ multiplex PCR; TCRdb's copy keeps in-frame clones and lacks some. The sample consists of 150,000 to 160,000 clones, about 85% of them appearing once. The specimen was PBMCs. Receptors originate from a woman aged 18-35 years in good health and CMV-seronegative.

This sequence joins TRBV19 and TRBJ2-3; TRBD1 matches 7 bases. This CDR3 contains 15 residues. Per germline, CDR1 LNHDA and CDR2 SQIVND (reference sequence). J lost 6 bases, V lost 8 bases, and 14 bases had no gene match. CDR3 region: CASGPERGRGDTQYF. The CDR3 DNA is TGTGCCAGTGGACCGGAGAGGGGGCGAGGCGATACGCAGTATTTT. Based on the CDR3 plus reference TRBV19 and TRBJ2-3, the full variable domain is DGGITQSPKYLFRKEGQNVTLSCEQNLNHDAMYWYRQDPGQGLRLIYYSQIVNDFQKGDIAEGYSVSREKKESFPLTVTSAQKNPTAFYLCASGPERGRGDTQYFGPGTRLTVL.

The rearrangement uses TRBV11-2 and TRBJ2-1; 9 nucleotides agree with TRBD2. In germline, CDR1 is SGHAT, CDR2 FQNNGV. The CDR3 loop spans 16 amino acids. With V trimmed by 7 bases and J by 6 bases, 13 bases remained unmatched. This CDR3 reads CASITYSGSGGNEQFF. CDR3 DNA sequence: TGTGCCAGCATCACTTATAGCGGGAGTGGAGGCAATGAGCAGTTCTTC.

J is TRBJ2-3 and V is TRBV7-9, with 15 bases matching TRBD2. Germline V gene data show CDR1 as SEHNR and CDR2 as FQNEAQ (reference sequence). The ends lost 5 bases at V and 1 base at J; junction bases unmatched: 7. This CDR3 region has 18 residues. The CDR3 nucleotides read TGTGCCAGCAGCCACGGGACTAGCGGGGGGACACGCACAGATACGCAGTATTTT. Protein sequence: CASSHGTSGGTRTDTQYF.

V gene TRBV6-6 combines with J gene TRBJ2-3, with TRBD1 matching over 7 bases. The CDR3 spans 14 residues. From germline, CDR1 is MNHNY and CDR2 SVGAGI (reference sequence). The V gene end was trimmed by 6 bases and the J gene end by 2 bases; junction bases not matched to a gene: 5. CDR3 nucleotides: TGTGCCAGCAGAGGGGGCGACCCCACAGATACGCAGTATTTT. Translation gives CASRGGDPTDTQYF.

The V gene is TRBV18, the J gene TRBJ2-1; 8 bases align to TRBD2. The V segment lost 4 bases and the J segment 5 bases; nucleotides outside the gene matches: 1. The CDR3 spans 13 residues. Germline V gene lookup returns CDR1 KGHSH and CDR2 LQKENI. CDR3: CASSRTSHNEQFF. CDR3 DNA sequence: TGTGCCAGCTCACGGACTAGCCACAATGAGCAGTTCTTC.

The V gene is TRBV5-4, the J gene TRBJ2-7; TRBD2 aligns across 14 bases. Germline V gene lookup returns CDR1 SGHNT and CDR2 YYREEE (reference sequence). The CDR3 loop spans 15 amino acids. Trimming removed 4 bases from V and 5 bases from J; junction bases left unmatched: 5. CDR3: CASSPGLAGADEQYF. CDR3 nucleotide sequence: TGTGCCAGCAGCCCGGGACTAGCGGGAGCGGACGAGCAGTACTTC.

The chain combines TRBV5-1 with TRBJ1-2, with 10 nucleotides matching TRBD1. The CDR3 consists of 14 residues. In germline, CDR1 is SGHRS, CDR2 YFSETQ. The J segment lost 4 bases and the V segment lost 4 bases, leaving 4 bases of the junction unmatched. In DNA, the CDR3 is TGCGCCAGCAGCACCGGACAGGGGGGCTATGGCTACACCTTC. Translation gives CASSTGQGGYGYTF.

The chain is built from TRBV28 and TRBJ1-5, with a possible D match to TRBD1 (6 bases). Trimming removed 8 bases at V and 0 bases at J, with 14 bases between. The length of the CDR3 is 15 residues. CDR1 is MDHEN and CDR2 is SYDVKM in the germline V gene. CDR3 bases: TGTGCCAGCTCTGGGGGGGGGCTTAGCAATCAGCCCCAGCATTTT. It codes for CASSGGGLSNQPQHF. Variable domain in full (rest from reference TRBV28 and TRBJ1-5): DVKVTQSSRYLVKRTGEKVFLECVQDMDHENMFWYRQDPGLGLRLIYFSYDVKMKEKGDIPEGYSVSREKKERFSLILESASTNQTSMYLCASSGGGLSNQPQHFGDGTRLSIL.

The V and J genes are TRBV27 and TRBJ2-7; 9 nucleotides match TRBD1. V was pared by 7 bases and J by 5 bases, with 6 bases of the junction left unmatched. Germline CDR1 reads MNHEY; CDR2 reads SMNVEV (reference sequence). The CDR3 runs 13 residues. DNA for the CDR3: TGTGCCAGCAAAGGACAGGGGAGCGACGAGCAGTACTTC. Translated: CASKGQGSDEQYF.

V and J are TRBV29-1 and TRBJ2-3; TRBD2 is a possible D gene (5 bases). CDR1 SQVTM and CDR2 ANQGSEA come from the germline V gene. V lost 4 bases and J 6 bases, leaving 20 bases between the germline ends. The CDR3 consists of 15 residues. Here the CDR3 reads CSVGLEVGVADTQYF. CDR3 DNA: TGCAGCGTTGGTCTTGAGGTGGGAGTCGCGGATACGCAGTATTTT.

In this sample, this clone turned up once. The chain is built from TRBV2 and TRBJ1-6; TRBD1 might be the D (5 bases). The V gene lost 7 bases and the J gene lost 10 bases, with 17 bases spanning the gap. Germline V gene sequence: CDR1 SNHLY, CDR2 FYNNEI. This CDR3 is 14 amino acids long. The CDR3 DNA sequence: TGTGCCAGCAACTCCTTGGAGGGGCGGTCACCCCTCCACTTT. It encodes CASNSLEGRSPLHF.

The chain combines TRBV7-2 with TRBJ1-5, with TRBD1 matching over 8 bases. Germline trimming cut 6 bases from V and 4 bases from J; bases unmatched to any gene: 2. CDR1 SGHTA and CDR2 FQGNSA come from the germline V gene. The CDR3 totals 13 residues. In DNA form, the CDR3 reads TGTGCCAGCAGGGGACAGGCGAATCAGCCCCAGCATTTT. Encoded protein: CASRGQANQPQHF.

CDR3 nucleotides: TGTGCCAGCAGCTTAGGGTATAACTCTAACTATGGCTACACCTTC. It translates to CASSLGYNSNYGYTF. The chain recombines TRBV13 with TRBJ1-2; D is uncertain. Deletions cut 0 bases from V and 0 bases from J, with 8 bases between. This CDR3 contains 15 residues. Germline values: CDR1 PRHDT, CDR2 FYEKMQ (reference sequence).

This clone was detected once. This chain connects TRBV28 to TRBJ1-2; TRBD1 agrees at 12 bases. V lost 4 bases and J lost 4; bases outside the gene matches: 7. Looked up from germline, CDR1 is MDHEN and CDR2 is SYDVKM. The CDR3 contains 16 residues. CDR3 in amino acids: CASSSRDRGPSYGYTF. The CDR3 bases are TGTGCCAGCAGTTCCCGGGACAGGGGGCCGAGCTATGGCTACACCTTC.

The chain is built from TRBV7-9 and TRBJ2-3; 7 bases fit TRBD1. Germline V CDR1 and CDR2: SEHNR, FQNEAQ (reference sequence). After removal of 3 bases from V and 2 bases from J, the junction contained 5 bases not matched to a gene. There are 15 residues in the CDR3. CDR3 bases: TGTGCCAGCAGCTTCCGACAGGGACCCACAGATACGCAGTATTTT. It is translated as CASSFRQGPTDTQYF.

V and J are TRBV19 and TRBJ2-7, with 11 bases identical to TRBD2. J was trimmed by 2 bases and V by 5 bases; bases with no gene match: 5. This CDR3 is built from 15 residues. Germline lookup yields CDR1 LNHDA and CDR2 SQIVND (reference sequence). The CDR3 here is CASSLAGGKTYEQYF. CDR3 in DNA: TGTGCCAGTAGTCTAGCGGGAGGCAAGACCTACGAGCAGTACTTC. Filled out from reference TRBV19 and TRBJ2-7, the complete variable domain reads DGGITQSPKYLFRKEGQNVTLSCEQNLNHDAMYWYRQDPGQGLRLIYYSQIVNDFQKGDIAEGYSVSREKKESFPLTVTSAQKNPTAFYLCASSLAGGKTYEQYFGPGTRLTVT.

The rearrangement joins TRBV7-6 to TRBJ2-1; D might be TRBD2 (7 bases). Germline CDR1 and CDR2: SGHVS and FNYEAQ. The CDR3 runs to 15 residues. V was clipped by 5 bases and J by 9 bases, with 20 bases between them. CDR3 sequence (DNA): TGTGCCAGCAGCCTAGGGAGTGGGGGGGCGCCTGAGCAGTTCTTC. Protein product: CASSLGSGGAPEQFF.

The chain joins TRBV4-3 to TRBJ1-2, with 7 bases that match TRBD1. Unmatched junction bases numbered 6, after V lost 0 bases and J lost 8 bases. CDR3 size: 14 residues. Germline V gene sequence: CDR1 LGHNA, CDR2 YSLEER. DNA of the CDR3: TGCGCCAGCAGCCAAGAAACAGGGGTAGGGGGCTACACCTTC. It yields the protein CASSQETGVGGYTF.

This clone was observed once. The V gene is TRBV7-3, the J gene TRBJ1-1; TRBD1 agrees at 7 bases. CDR3 size: 13 residues. Germline V gives CDR1 SGHTA, CDR2 FQGTGA. Trimming removed 6 bases from V and 7 bases from J; junction bases left unmatched: 8. The DNA of the CDR3 is TGTGCCAGCAGTCGGACAGGCGAACATGAAGCTTTCTTT. Protein sequence: CASSRTGEHEAFF. Variable domain in full (rest from reference TRBV7-3 and TRBJ1-1): GAGVSQTPSNKVTEKGKYVELRCDPISGHTALYWYRQSLGQGPEFLIYFQGTGAADDSGLPNDRFFAVRPEGSVSTLKIQRTERGDSAVYLCASSRTGEHEAFFGQGTRLTVV.

V usage is TRBV6-5 and J usage is TRBJ2-2, with D perhaps matching TRBD1 (5 bases). V was pared by 6 bases and J by 2 bases, with 7 bases between. This CDR3 is 13 amino acids long. Germline V gene data show CDR1 as MNHEY and CDR2 as SVGAGI. CDR3 region: CASRDSNTGELFF. The CDR3 DNA is TGTGCCAGCAGAGACAGTAACACCGGGGAGCTGTTTTTT.

The chain uses TRBV9 and TRBJ2-2; 10 nucleotides align to TRBD1. V trimming: 3 bases; J trimming: 4 bases; junction bases outside the gene matches: 9. CDR1 is SGDLS, CDR2 YYNGEE, per germline. The CDR3 covers 17 residues. The DNA for the CDR3 is TGTGCCAGCAGCGCTTTCGGACAGGGGGTAGGCACCGGGGAGCTGTTTTTT. Its translation is CASSAFGQGVGTGELFF.

CDR3 amino acids: CAISGGVAGGRETQYF. Here the CDR3 DNA reads TGTGCCATCAGCGGCGGGGTAGCGGGCGGACGAGAGACCCAGTACTTC. This chain links TRBV10-3 with TRBJ2-5, with 7 bases identical to TRBD2. CDR1 is ENHRY and CDR2 is SYGVKD in the germline V gene. The CDR3 is 16 residues long. Germline trimming cut 6 bases from V and 4 bases from J; bases unmatched to any gene: 14.

To note about this clone: At one boundary the junction diverges from the germline segment, which might be a read error. The sample carries other DNA sequences with the same CDR3. The chain employs TRBV9 and TRBJ1-6; possible D gene TRBD1, 6 bases. Looked up from germline, CDR1 is SGDLS and CDR2 is YYNGEE. The CDR3 extends over 14 amino acids. CDR3 nucleotides: TGTGCCAGTAGCGTAGGGGCAGGGGATTCACCCCTCCACTTT. Protein sequence: CASSVGAGDSPLHF.

A remark on this clone: The junction shows a germline mismatch at one end, possibly a read error. Other DNA sequences within the sample encode an identical CDR3. The chain combines TRBV2 with TRBJ1-2, with D possibly being TRBD1 (6 bases). Germline-derived CDR1 and CDR2 are SNHLY and FYNNEI. CDR3 length equals 14 residues. The CDR3 sequence: CASSDVQGIPGYTF. The CDR3 coding sequence is TGTGCCAGCAGTGACGTTCAGGGGATTCCTGGCTACACCTTT.

V usage is TRBV2 and J usage is TRBJ2-2, with a tentative D call TRBD2 (6 bases). Germline V gives CDR1 SNHLY, CDR2 FYNNEI. The CDR3 sequence is 18 residues long. Trimming took off 1 base at V and 6 bases at J, with 21 bases between the two ends. The CDR3 nucleotides read TGTGCCAGCAGTGAAGACCTGGGTGGGGACGGGGGACCCGGGGAGCTGTTTTTT. Translating gives CASSEDLGGDGGPGELFF.

The chain combines TRBV27 with TRBJ2-2, with 7 bases fitting TRBD2. This CDR3 is 15 amino acids long. Looked up from germline, CDR1 is MNHEY and CDR2 is SMNVEV (reference sequence). Losses at the gene ends were 3 bases for V and 3 bases for J; bases not matched to a gene: 4. The CDR3 here is CASSLMGGYTGELFF. Written as DNA, the CDR3 is TGTGCCAGCAGTTTGATGGGAGGGTACACCGGGGAGCTGTTTTTT.

This clone is a singleton in its sample. The chain carries TRBV4-1 and TRBJ2-1; 8 bases agree with TRBD2. Germline CDR1 is MGHRA and CDR2 is YSYEKL. The CDR3 spans 14 residues. V trimming: 4 bases; J trimming: 5 bases; junction bases outside the gene matches: 4. The CDR3: CASSRPGGHNEQFF. In DNA form, the CDR3 reads TGCGCCAGCAGCCGCCCGGGGGGGCACAATGAGCAGTTCTTC.

This chain uses TRBV28 with TRBJ2-5, with 8 positions matching TRBD1. Germline CDR1 reads MDHEN; CDR2 reads SYDVKM. The CDR3 has 14 amino acids. The trim removed 6 bases at V and 2 bases at J, leaving 5 bases unmatched. In DNA, the CDR3 is TGTGCCAGCAGCCGGGACAGGAGGCAAGAGACCCAGTACTTC. Protein: CASSRDRRQETQYF.

As for this clone: An end of the junction differs from the germline gene, which may be a read error. The chain combines TRBV28 with TRBJ2-7; 9 bases match TRBD1. The CDR3 length is 15 residues. The V gene's germline CDR1 is MDHEN and CDR2 SYDVKM. This CDR3 is CASSSPGQGSFEQYF. CDR3 in DNA: TGTGCCAGCAGTTCCCCGGGACAGGGCTCCTTCGAGCAGTACTTC.